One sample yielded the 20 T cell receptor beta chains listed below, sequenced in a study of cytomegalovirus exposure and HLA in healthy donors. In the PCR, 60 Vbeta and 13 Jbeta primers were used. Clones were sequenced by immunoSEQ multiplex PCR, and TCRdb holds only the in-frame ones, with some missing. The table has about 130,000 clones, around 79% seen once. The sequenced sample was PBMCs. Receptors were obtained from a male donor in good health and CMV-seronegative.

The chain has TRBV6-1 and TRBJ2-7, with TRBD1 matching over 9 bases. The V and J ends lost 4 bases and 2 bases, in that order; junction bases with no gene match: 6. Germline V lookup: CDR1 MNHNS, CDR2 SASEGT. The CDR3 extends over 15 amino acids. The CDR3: CASSGPGQGTYEQYF. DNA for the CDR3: TGTGCCAGCAGTGGGCCGGGACAGGGCACCTACGAGCAGTACTTC.

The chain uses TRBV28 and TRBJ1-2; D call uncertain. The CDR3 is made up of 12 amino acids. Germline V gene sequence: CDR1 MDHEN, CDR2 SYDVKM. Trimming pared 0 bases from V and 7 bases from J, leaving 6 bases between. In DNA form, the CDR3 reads TGTGCCAGCAGTTTATGGACATCTGGCTACACCTTC. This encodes CASSLWTSGYTF.

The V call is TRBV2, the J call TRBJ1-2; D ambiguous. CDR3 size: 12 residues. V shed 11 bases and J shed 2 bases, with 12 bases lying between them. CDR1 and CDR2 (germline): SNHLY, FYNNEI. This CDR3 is CAPLSVNYGYTF. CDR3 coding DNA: TGTGCCCCCCTGTCGGTGAACTATGGCTACACCTTC.

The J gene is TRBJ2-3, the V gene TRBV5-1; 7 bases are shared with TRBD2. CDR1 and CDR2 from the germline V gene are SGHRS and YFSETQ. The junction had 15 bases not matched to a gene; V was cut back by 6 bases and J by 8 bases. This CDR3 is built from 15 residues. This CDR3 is CASTAPGSGVGTQYF. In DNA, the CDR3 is TGCGCCAGCACCGCCCCAGGGAGCGGGGTTGGTACGCAGTATTTT.

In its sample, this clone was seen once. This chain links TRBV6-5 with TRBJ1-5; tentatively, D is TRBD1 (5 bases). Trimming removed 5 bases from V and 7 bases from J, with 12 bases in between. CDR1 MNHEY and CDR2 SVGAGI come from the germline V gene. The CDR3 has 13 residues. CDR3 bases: TGTGCCAGCAGTCCCTCGGGGGGACAGCCCCAGCATTTT. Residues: CASSPSGGQPQHF.

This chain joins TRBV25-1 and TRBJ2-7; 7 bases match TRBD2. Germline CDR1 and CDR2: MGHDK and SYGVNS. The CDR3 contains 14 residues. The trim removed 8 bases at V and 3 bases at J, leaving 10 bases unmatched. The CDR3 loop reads CASSRGEWGYEQYF. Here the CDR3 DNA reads TGTGCCAGCTCTCGGGGGGAGTGGGGCTACGAGCAGTACTTC.

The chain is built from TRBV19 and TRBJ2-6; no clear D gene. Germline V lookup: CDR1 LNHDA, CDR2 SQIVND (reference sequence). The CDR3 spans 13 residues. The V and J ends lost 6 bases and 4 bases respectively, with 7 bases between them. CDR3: CASRPRGANVLTF. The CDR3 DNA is TGTGCCAGTAGGCCGAGAGGGGCCAACGTCCTGACTTTC.

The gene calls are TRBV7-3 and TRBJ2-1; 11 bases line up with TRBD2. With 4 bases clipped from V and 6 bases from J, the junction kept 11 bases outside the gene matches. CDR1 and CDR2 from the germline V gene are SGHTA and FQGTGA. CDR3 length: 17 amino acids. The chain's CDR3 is CASSSDVLAGVPNEQFF. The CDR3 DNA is TGTGCCAGCAGCTCCGATGTACTAGCGGGAGTCCCCAATGAGCAGTTCTTC.

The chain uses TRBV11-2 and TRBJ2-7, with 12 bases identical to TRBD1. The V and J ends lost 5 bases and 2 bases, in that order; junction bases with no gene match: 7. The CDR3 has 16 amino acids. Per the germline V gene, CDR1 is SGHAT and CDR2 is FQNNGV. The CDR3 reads CASSPRGQGAPYEQYF. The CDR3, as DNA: TGTGCCAGCAGCCCCCGGGGACAGGGGGCCCCCTACGAGCAGTACTTC.

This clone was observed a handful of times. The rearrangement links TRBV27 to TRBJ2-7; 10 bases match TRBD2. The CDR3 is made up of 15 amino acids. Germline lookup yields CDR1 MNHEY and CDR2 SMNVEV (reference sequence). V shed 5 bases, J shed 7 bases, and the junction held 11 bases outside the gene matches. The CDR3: CASSPVLAGAYEQYF. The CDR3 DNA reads TGTGCCAGCAGTCCGGTTCTAGCGGGAGCATATGAGCAGTACTTC.

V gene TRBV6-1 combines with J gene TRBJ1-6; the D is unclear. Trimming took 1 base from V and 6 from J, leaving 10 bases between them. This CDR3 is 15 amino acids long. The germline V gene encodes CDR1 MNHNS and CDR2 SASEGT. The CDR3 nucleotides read TGTGCCAGCAGTGAAGGGTATCAGTTTAATTCACCCCTCCACTTT. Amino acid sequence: CASSEGYQFNSPLHF.

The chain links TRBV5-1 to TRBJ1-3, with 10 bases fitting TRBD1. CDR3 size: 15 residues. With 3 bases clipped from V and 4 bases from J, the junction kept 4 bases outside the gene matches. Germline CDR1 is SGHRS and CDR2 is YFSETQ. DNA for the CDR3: TGCGCCAGCAGCTCTGGGACAGGGGACGGAAACACCATATATTTT. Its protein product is CASSSGTGDGNTIYF.

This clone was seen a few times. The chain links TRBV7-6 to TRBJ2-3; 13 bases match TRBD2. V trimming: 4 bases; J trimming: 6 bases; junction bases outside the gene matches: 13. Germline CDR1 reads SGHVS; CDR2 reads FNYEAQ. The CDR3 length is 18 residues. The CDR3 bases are TGTGCCAGCAGCTCCCCACCGACTAGCGGGGGGCTGGGGGATACGCAGTATTTT. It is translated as CASSSPPTSGGLGDTQYF. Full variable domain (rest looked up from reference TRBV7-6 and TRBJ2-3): GAGVSQSPRYKVTKRGQDVALRCDPISGHVSLYWYRQALGQGPEFLTYFNYEAQQDKSGLPNDRFSAERPEGSISTLTIQRTEQRDSAMYRCASSSPPTSGGLGDTQYFGPGTRLTVL.

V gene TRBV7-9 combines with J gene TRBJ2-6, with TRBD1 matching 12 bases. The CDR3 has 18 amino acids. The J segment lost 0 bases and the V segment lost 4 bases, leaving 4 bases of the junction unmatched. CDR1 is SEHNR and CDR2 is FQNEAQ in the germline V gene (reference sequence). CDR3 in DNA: TGTGCCAGCAGCTCGAGGGACAGGGGGCTCTCTGGGGCCAACGTCCTGACTTTC. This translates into CASSSRDRGLSGANVLTF.

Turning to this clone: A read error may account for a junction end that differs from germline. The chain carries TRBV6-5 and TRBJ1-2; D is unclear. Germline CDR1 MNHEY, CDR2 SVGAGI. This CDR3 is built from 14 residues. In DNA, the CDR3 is TGTGCCAGCAGACGTACCGGGAGAGACTATGGCTACGCCTTC. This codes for CASRRTGRDYGYAF.

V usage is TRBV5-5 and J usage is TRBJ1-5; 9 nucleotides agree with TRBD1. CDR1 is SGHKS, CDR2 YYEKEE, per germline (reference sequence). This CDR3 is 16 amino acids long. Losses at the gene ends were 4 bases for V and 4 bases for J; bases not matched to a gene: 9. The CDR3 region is CASSPARDRGNQPQHF. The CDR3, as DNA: TGTGCCAGCAGCCCTGCCCGAGACAGGGGGAATCAGCCCCAGCATTTT.

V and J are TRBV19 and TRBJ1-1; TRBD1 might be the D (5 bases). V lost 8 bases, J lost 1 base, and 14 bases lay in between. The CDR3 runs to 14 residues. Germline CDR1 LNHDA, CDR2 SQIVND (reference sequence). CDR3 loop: CASYLQGSNTEAFF. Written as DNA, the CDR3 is TGTGCCAGTTATCTTCAGGGATCGAACACTGAAGCTTTCTTT. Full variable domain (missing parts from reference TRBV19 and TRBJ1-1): DGGITQSPKYLFRKEGQNVTLSCEQNLNHDAMYWYRQDPGQGLRLIYYSQIVNDFQKGDIAEGYSVSREKKESFPLTVTSAQKNPTAFYLCASYLQGSNTEAFFGQGTRLTVV.

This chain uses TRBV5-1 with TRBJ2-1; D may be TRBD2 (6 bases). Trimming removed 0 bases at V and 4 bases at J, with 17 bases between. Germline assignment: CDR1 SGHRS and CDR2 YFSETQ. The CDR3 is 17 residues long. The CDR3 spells CASSLVSGAGNYNEQFF. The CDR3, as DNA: TGCGCCAGCAGCTTGGTTAGCGGAGCCGGGAATTACAATGAGCAGTTCTTC.

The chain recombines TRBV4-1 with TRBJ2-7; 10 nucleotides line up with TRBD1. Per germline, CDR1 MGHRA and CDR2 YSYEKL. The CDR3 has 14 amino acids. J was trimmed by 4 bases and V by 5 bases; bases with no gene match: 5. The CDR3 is CASSRPGQGYEQYF. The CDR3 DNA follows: TGCGCCAGCAGCAGGCCGGGACAGGGGTACGAGCAGTACTTC.

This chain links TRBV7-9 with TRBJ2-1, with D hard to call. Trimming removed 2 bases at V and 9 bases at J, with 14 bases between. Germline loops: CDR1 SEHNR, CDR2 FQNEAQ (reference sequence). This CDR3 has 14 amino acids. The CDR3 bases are TGTGCCAGCAGCTTAAGACGGCCTCCAGGTGAGCAGTTCTTC. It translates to CASSLRRPPGEQFF.